These 20 T cell receptor beta chains share one sample of origin, sequenced in a study of early T cells in non-severe SARS-CoV-2 infection. Using its own MiXCR run on the 5' RACE reads, TCRdb lists one record per CDR3 protein. Of 76,000 or so distinct CDR3 sequences listed, 11% were seen once; the top ten hold approximately 4.8%. The sequenced sample was whole blood. These TCRs come from an adult who was a healthcare worker with PCR-confirmed SARS-CoV-2 infection or an uninfected control (not recorded which).

This clonotype was counted a few times. The V and J genes are TRBV21-1 and TRBJ1-6; TRBD1 is taken as the D call from the table, unchecked against the DNA. TRBV21-1 is recorded as a pseudogene. The CDR3 covers 18 residues. The CDR3: CASSNSSKGGHICSPLHF. In nucleotides, the CDR3 is TGTGCCAGCAGCAATTCATCGAAGGGGGGCCATATCTGTTCACCCCTCCACTTT.

This rearrangement joins TRBV29-1 to TRBJ1-2; D is undetermined. With 2 bases removed from V and 4 bases from J, the gap between germline ends came to 23 bases. This CDR3 has 17 amino acids. Germline CDR1 and CDR2: SQVTM and ANQGSEA. The CDR3 DNA follows: TGCAGCGTTGAAACCTATGGACGGGCCGATGCTGGCTATGGCTACACCTTC. Translating it yields CSVETYGRADAGYGYTF.

The rearrangement uses TRBV11-2 and TRBJ2-7; 7 bases map to TRBD1. Germline values: CDR1 SGHAT, CDR2 FQNNGV. The junction had 4 bases not matched to a gene; V was cut back by 1 base and J by 1 base. This CDR3 has 15 residues. The CDR3 sequence is CASSLGDSWSYEQYF. CDR3 coding DNA: TGTGCCAGCAGCTTAGGGGACAGCTGGTCCTACGAGCAGTACTTC.

This clonotype was observed a handful of times. The V gene is TRBV19, the J gene TRBJ2-3; the match to TRBD2 covers 8 bases. This CDR3 spans 17 amino acids. Germline assignment: CDR1 LNHDA and CDR2 SQIVND (reference sequence). The junction had 18 bases not matched to a gene; V was cut back by 5 bases and J by 8 bases. Here the CDR3 reads CASSADGVAGRRATQYF. The DNA for the CDR3 is TGTGCCAGTAGTGCGGATGGAGTAGCGGGGCGGAGGGCTACGCAGTATTTT.

In its sample, this clonotype was seen a few times. The chain couples TRBV5-1 to TRBJ2-1; 7 positions agree with TRBD1. Unmatched junction bases numbered 5, after V lost 0 bases and J lost 2 bases. Germline V gene data show CDR1 as SGHRS and CDR2 as YFSETQ. The CDR3 length is 16 residues. CDR3 coding DNA: TGCGCCAGCAGCTTGGGGGAGACAGGGCCCTACAATGAGCAGTTCTTC. Its protein product is CASSLGETGPYNEQFF.

This chain connects TRBV27 to TRBJ1-6; unclear D gene. The V and J ends lost 4 bases and 6 bases respectively, with 13 bases between them. The CDR3 totals 15 residues. CDR1 is MNHEY and CDR2 is SMNVEV in the germline V gene (reference sequence). CDR3 in DNA: TGTGCCAGCAGTTCCGGACGGCAGTCTAATTCACCCCTCCACTTT. Encoded protein: CASSSGRQSNSPLHF.

This clonotype has just a few counts. V is TRBV9 and J is TRBJ2-2; D is uncertain. The ends were cut back, 3 bases at V and 0 bases at J, with 9 bases in the middle. There are 15 residues in the CDR3. Per germline, CDR1 SGDLS and CDR2 YYNGEE. CDR3 loop: CASSGVKTNTGELFF. The DNA for the CDR3 is TGTGCCAGCAGCGGTGTCAAGACGAACACCGGGGAGCTGTTTTTT.

This clonotype showed up many times. The chain joins TRBV4-3 to TRBJ1-6, with TRBD1 as a possible D gene (5 bases). The CDR3 is 15 amino acids. CDR1 and CDR2 from the germline V gene are LGHNA and YSLEER. The V end lost 1 base, the J end lost 10 bases, and 14 bases lay between the germline ends. The CDR3 nucleotides are TGCGCCAGCAGCCAAGGGCGGCAGGGTGAGTCACCCCTCCACTTT. Translated, it gives CASSQGRQGESPLHF.

V usage is TRBV7-9 and J usage is TRBJ2-4; D is possibly TRBD2 (5 bases). This CDR3 is built from 17 residues. Trimming removed 2 bases from V and 3 bases from J, with 17 bases in between. Per germline, CDR1 SEHNR and CDR2 FQNEAQ (reference sequence). In nucleotides, the CDR3 is TGTGCCAGCAGCTTATCGCGTGGCCACGGAGGCAAAAACATTCAGTACTTC. Its protein product is CASSLSRGHGGKNIQYF.

This clonotype was picked up a small number of times. The chain joins TRBV5-1 to TRBJ2-1; D is unclear. V was clipped by 1 base and J by 8 bases, with 10 bases between them. Germline V CDR1 and CDR2: SGHRS, YFSETQ. CDR3 length: 13 amino acids. The chain's CDR3 is CASSLIQMDEQFF. Here the CDR3 DNA reads TGCGCCAGCAGCTTGATCCAGATGGATGAGCAGTTCTTC.

The chain recombines TRBV27 with TRBJ2-7; possible D gene TRBD1, 5 bases. The length of the CDR3 is 14 residues. Trimming took off 4 bases at V and 4 bases at J, with 14 bases between the two ends. Germline-derived CDR1 and CDR2 are MNHEY and SMNVEV (reference sequence). The CDR3 bases are TGTGCCAGCAGTTCGTCGCAGCAGGGTTACGAGCAGTACTTC. Protein product: CASSSSQQGYEQYF.

This clonotype was observed a handful of times. The V gene is TRBV18, the J gene TRBJ1-2; D is ambiguous. The CDR3 is 13 residues long. V lost 3 bases, J lost 2 bases, and 7 bases lay in between. Germline V gene lookup returns CDR1 KGHSH and CDR2 LQKENI. The chain's CDR3 is CASSPGFNYGYTF. The CDR3, as DNA: TGTGCCAGCTCACCGGGGTTCAACTATGGCTACACCTTC.

The sample holds many counts of this clonotype. Here the CDR3 DNA reads TGTGCCAGCAGTGAAGCGGGATCCTGGGAAAGCACTGAAGCTTTCTTT. It encodes CASSEAGSWESTEAFF. The V call is TRBV6-1, the J call TRBJ1-1; D is unresolved. Trimming removed 0 bases from V and 4 bases from J, with 15 bases in between. This CDR3 has 16 residues. Germline V gene lookup returns CDR1 MNHNS and CDR2 SASEGT.

This clonotype has a handful of counts. This rearrangement joins TRBV7-7 to TRBJ2-7, with 8 bases matching TRBD2. Per the germline V gene, CDR1 is SSHAT and CDR2 is FNYEAQ (reference sequence). This CDR3 has 15 amino acids. V gave up 0 bases and J gave up 3 bases; unmatched junction bases: 4. The DNA of the CDR3 is TGTGCCAGCAGCTTAGCTAGCGGGGCGAACTACGAGCAGTACTTC. This sequence encodes CASSLASGANYEQYF.

This chain links TRBV6-2 or TRBV6-3 with TRBJ2-5, with D maybe TRBD2 (6 bases). The CDR3 consists of 13 residues. Germline CDR1 and CDR2: MNHEY and SVGEGT. V lost 6 bases to trimming and J lost 6 bases, with 14 bases between them. The CDR3 nucleotides are TGTGCCAGCAGGACTAGTTCTTCTCAGACCCAGTACTTC. Its translation: CASRTSSSQTQYF.

This clonotype has ten or more counts. The chain recombines TRBV5-8 with TRBJ2-3; maybe TRBD2 (6 bases). The ends were cut back, 4 bases at V and 0 bases at J, with 18 bases in the middle. The CDR3 has 17 residues. The germline V gene has CDR1 SGHTS and CDR2 YDEGEE. The CDR3 region is CASSLGISGPSTDTQYF. The CDR3 bases are TGTGCCAGCAGCCTTGGAATAAGCGGGCCTAGCACAGATACGCAGTATTTT.

The V call is TRBV19, the J call TRBJ2-7; the D gene is possibly TRBD2 (5 bases). This CDR3 is built from 12 residues. The V gene's germline CDR1 is LNHDA and CDR2 SQIVND (reference sequence). V was shortened by 6 bases and J by 1 base, with 7 bases between the two germline ends. This chain's CDR3 is CASSEGSYEQYF. The CDR3, as DNA: TGTGCCAGTAGCGAGGGATCCTACGAGCAGTACTTC.

The genes are TRBV28 and TRBJ1-6; D gene ambiguous. Germline V lookup: CDR1 MDHEN, CDR2 SYDVKM. The ends were cut back, 2 bases at V and 8 bases at J, with 13 bases in the middle. The CDR3 extends over 15 amino acids. This CDR3 is CASSLRSGFDSPLHF. The CDR3 nucleotides are TGTGCCAGCAGTTTAAGGTCTGGGTTTGATTCACCCCTCCACTTT.

The chain joins TRBV7-2 to TRBJ1-3; D call uncertain. There are 15 residues in the CDR3. Trimming stripped 4 bases from V and 5 bases from J, with 15 bases between. Looked up from germline, CDR1 is SGHTA and CDR2 is FQGNSA. CDR3 nucleotides: TGTGCCAGCAGCTCTCACGTTTCGAGTAGAAACACCATATATTTT. This codes for CASSSHVSSRNTIYF.

This clonotype was picked up many times. The chain employs TRBV20-1 and TRBJ1-4; the match to TRBD1 covers 7 bases. Per the germline V gene, CDR1 is DFQATT and CDR2 is SNEGSKA (reference sequence). The CDR3 contains 15 residues. With V trimmed by 1 base and J by 3 bases, 5 bases remained unmatched. CDR3 nucleotide sequence: TGCAGTGCTAGAGCCCTCGGACAGGCTAATGAAAAACTGTTTTTT. This codes for CSARALGQANEKLFF.